This TCR beta chain was sequenced in a study of long-term antiretroviral therapy in people with HIV. Survey-level immunoSEQ v3.0 assays were run. TCRdb keeps only in-frame clones here, not all; method: immunoSEQ multiplex PCR. Of about 21,000 clones in the sample, roughly four fifths are singletons; the top ten hold 9.5% to 15%. In the case of this clone: What it binds is not known.

CDR1 is SGDLS and CDR2 is YYNGEE in the germline V gene. This CDR3 has 17 residues. Germline trimming cut 0 bases from V and 4 bases from J; bases unmatched to any gene: 9. The study's findings and limits: The clones with expansion before ART were dominant in the repertoire at all time points. Transplant-donor-level diversity was not reached after ART, though diversity increased. Spans of CDR3 length were tighter for HIV repertoires than for controls.

The genes are TRBV9 and TRBJ2-5, with TRBD2 matching over 10 bases. This receptor was obtained from a woman in her thirties or forties with HIV. Material: unsorted PBMCs, obtained around 1.7 years before starting antiretroviral therapy. Here the CDR3 DNA reads TGTGCCAGCAGCGTAGGAGGCTCACTAGCGGGGACAGAGACCCAGTACTTC. It translates to CASSVGGSLAGTETQYF.